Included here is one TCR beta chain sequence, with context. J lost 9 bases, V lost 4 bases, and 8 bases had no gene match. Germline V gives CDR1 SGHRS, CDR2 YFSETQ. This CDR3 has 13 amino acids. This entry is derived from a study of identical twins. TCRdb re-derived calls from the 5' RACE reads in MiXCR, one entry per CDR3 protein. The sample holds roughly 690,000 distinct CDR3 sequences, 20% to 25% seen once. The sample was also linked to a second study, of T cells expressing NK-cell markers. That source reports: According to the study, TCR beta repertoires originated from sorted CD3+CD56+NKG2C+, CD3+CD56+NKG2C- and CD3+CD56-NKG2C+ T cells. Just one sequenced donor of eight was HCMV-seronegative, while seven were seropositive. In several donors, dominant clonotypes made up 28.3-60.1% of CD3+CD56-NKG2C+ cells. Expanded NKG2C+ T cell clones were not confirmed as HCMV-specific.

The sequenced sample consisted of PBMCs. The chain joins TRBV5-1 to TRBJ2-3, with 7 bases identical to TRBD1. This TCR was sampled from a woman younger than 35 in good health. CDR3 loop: CASSPNRGDTQYF. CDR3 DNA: TGCGCCAGCAGCCCTAACAGGGGAGACACGCAGTATTTT.